These T cell receptor beta chains were read from a single sample in a study of shared clonotypes between healthy human individuals. Method: immunoSEQ multiplex PCR; TCRdb's copy keeps in-frame clones and lacks some. The sample gives about 460,000 clones, roughly three quarters of which show up once; 9.5% to 15% is in the top ten. Sequences were obtained from PBMCs. Receptor source: a woman between 40 and 50 years old in good health. Some clones in this sample may be carry-over from other donors' samples. CDR3s include the opening cysteine and the closing phenylalanine or tryptophan. The D gene is left open where the match is weak. Clone size appears in some rows only: once, few, many, or a class for an expanded clone.

clone size	V gene	J gene	D gene	CDR3 protein	CDR3 DNA
few	TRBV7-8	TRBJ1-4	TRBD1	CASSFGGISTGEKLFF	TGTGCCAGCAGCTTCGGGGGGATTTCGACAGGGGAAAAACTGTTTTTT
NA	TRBV10-1	TRBJ1-2	TRBD1	CASSEQDREGNYGYTF	TGCGCCAGCAGTGAGCAGGACAGGGAAGGGAACTATGGCTACACCTTC
NA	TRBV30	TRBJ1-6	NA	CAWSVRGGATGGNSPLHF	TGTGCCTGGAGTGTACGAGGAGGGGCGACCGGGGGTAATTCACCCCTCCACTTT
NA	TRBV27	TRBJ2-5	NA	CASSLYATSGGLETQYF	TGTGCCAGCAGTTTATATGCGACTAGTGGGGGGTTAGAGACCCAGTACTTC
NA	TRBV5-6	TRBJ2-7	NA	CASSLQGRSLYEQYF	TGTGCCAGCAGCCTACAGGGGAGGTCCCTGTACGAGCAGTACTTC
NA	TRBV5-1	TRBJ1-1	NA	CASSFRLGETANTEAFF	TGCGCCAGCAGCTTCCGGTTAGGGGAGACAGCGAACACTGAAGCTTTCTTT
NA	TRBV27	TRBJ1-1	NA	CASLPRERDTEAFF	TGTGCCAGTCTACCCAGGGAGAGGGACACTGAAGCTTTCTTT
NA	TRBV10-3	TRBJ2-7	NA	CAIRGETSSYEQYF	TGTGCCATCAGAGGCGAAACGAGCTCCTACGAGCAGTACTTC
NA	TRBV28	TRBJ2-7	NA	CASSSPSAYEQYF	TGTGCCAGCAGTTCCCCTAGCGCCTACGAGCAGTACTTC
NA	TRBV5-8	TRBJ2-7	TRBD2	CASSLNRAGGSSYEQYF	TGTGCCAGCAGCTTGAATCGTGCGGGGGGATCTTCTTACGAGCAGTACTTC
NA	TRBV6-6	TRBJ2-7	TRBD2	CASSLGGASSYEQYF	TGTGCCAGCAGCCTCGGGGGGGCGAGCTCCTACGAGCAGTACTTC
NA	TRBV14	TRBJ2-2	TRBD2	CASSPWTSGTLTGELFF	TGTGCCAGCAGCCCTTGGACTAGCGGGACACTCACCGGGGAGCTGTTTTTT
NA	TRBV7-8	TRBJ2-7	NA	CASSPFGGHPNYEQYF	TGTGCCAGCAGCCCATTCGGAGGGCATCCGAATTACGAGCAGTACTTC
NA	TRBV29-1	TRBJ2-3	TRBD2	CSVEGLAQQGLGTDTQYF	TGCAGCGTTGAGGGACTAGCACAACAAGGTTTAGGCACAGATACGCAGTATTTT
NA	TRBV6-1	TRBJ2-7	TRBD2	CASSSLAGGPPEQYF	TGTGCCAGCAGCTCCCTAGCGGGAGGGCCTCCCGAGCAGTACTTC
NA	TRBV6-6	TRBJ2-7	TRBD2	CASTYGLAGAYEQYF	TGTGCCAGCACTTACGGGCTAGCGGGAGCTTACGAGCAGTACTTC
few	TRBV7-2	TRBJ2-1	NA	CASSLRDTYNEQFF	TGTGCCAGCAGCTTAAGGGACACTTACAATGAGCAGTTCTTC
once	TRBV19	TRBJ1-1	NA	CASSHGFQAFF	TGTGCCAGCAGCCACGGATTTCAAGCTTTCTTT
NA	TRBV7-9	TRBJ2-1	TRBD2	CAGGLAGDEQFF	TGTGCCGGGGGACTAGCGGGAGATGAGCAGTTCTTC
few	TRBV19	TRBJ2-7	TRBD2	CASSTPGLAAEQYF	TGTGCCAGTAGTACCCCGGGACTAGCAGCCGAGCAGTACTTC
NA	TRBV10-3	TRBJ2-7	NA	CAISEVTGEQYF	TGTGCCATCAGTGAAGTCACCGGCGAGCAGTACTTC
few	TRBV2	TRBJ1-5	NA	CASTEEGGGLDQPQHF	TGTGCCAGCACCGAAGAGGGAGGGGGGCTGGATCAGCCCCAGCATTTT